Presented here are 3 T cell receptor beta chains from one specimen sequenced in a study of naive and memory T cell subsets. The library had UMIs added by 3' ligation of an oligonucleotide to TCR cDNA. Four PCR rounds used nested alpha and beta constant region primers plus the SP2 primer. A single record per CDR3 protein comes from TCRdb applying MiXCR to the 5' RACE reads. The repertoire consists of 48,000 or so distinct CDR3 sequences, with approximately 4.8% occurring once and the leading ten covering around 0.84%. The receptors derive from a female donor in good health.

This clonotype was seen more than once but under ten times. CDR3 protein: CASSVGQGFTFLYEQYF. The DNA for the CDR3 is TGTGCCAGCAGTGTTGGTCAGGGCTTTACTTTTCTCTACGAGCAGTACTTC. The V call is TRBV6-1, the J call TRBJ2-7; weak D call: TRBD1 (5 bases). Germline V gives CDR1 MNHNS, CDR2 SASEGT. The CDR3 runs 17 residues. The V gene lost 4 bases and the J gene lost 3 bases, with 22 bases spanning the gap.

This clonotype was observed many times. The chain joins TRBV9 to TRBJ1-1; unclear D gene. The CDR3 consists of 12 residues. V shed 2 bases and J shed 8 bases, with 10 bases lying between them. Germline V gives CDR1 SGDLS, CDR2 YYNGEE. CDR3 sequence reads: CASSVGGLEAFF. DNA of the CDR3: TGTGCCAGCAGCGTGGGTGGATTAGAAGCTTTCTTT. Complete variable domain (other parts from reference TRBV9 and TRBJ1-1): DSGVTQTPKHLITATGQRVTLRCSPRSGDLSVYWYQQSLDQGLQFLIQYYNGEERAKGNILERFSAQQFPDLHSELNLSSLELGDSALYFCASSVGGLEAFFGQGTRLTVV.

This clonotype was seen repeatedly, ten times or more. CDR3 residues: CSASTGGGNQPQHF. In nucleotides, the CDR3 is TGCAGTGCTAGTACAGGGGGCGGGAATCAGCCCCAGCATTTT. The chain is built from TRBV20-1 and TRBJ1-5; 9 bases map to TRBD1. V shed 3 bases, J shed 4 bases, and the junction held 4 bases outside the gene matches. The CDR3 is 14 amino acids. Germline V CDR1 and CDR2: DFQATT, SNEGSKA (reference sequence).